A selection of T cell receptor beta chains follows, all from one sample in a study of CD8 T cells in ankylosing spondylitis. TCRdb re-called the 5' RACE reads through MiXCR, storing one row per CDR3 protein. The table has 150,000 to 200,000 distinct CDR3 sequences, 10% to 15% seen once. Sequenced sample: blood, either unsorted or a sorted T cell fraction (not recorded which). The receptors shown here come from a female donor with ankylosing spondylitis or in good health (not recorded which). Both conserved end residues are part of each CDR3. The D gene is left open where the match is weak. Expanded clones get a size class; other rows say once, few or many, or leave the size out.

j_call: TRBJ2-5; v_call: TRBV7-2; d_call: TRBD1; clone_size: NA; cdr3_nt: TGTGCCAGCAGCTTAATGGGACAGGACCAAGAGACCCAGTACTTC; cdr3_aa: CASSLMGQDQETQYF
j_call: TRBJ2-1; v_call: TRBV27; d_call: NA; clone_size: many; cdr3_nt: TGTGCCAGCAGTTTTGGTAGCTTCTCCTACAATGAGCAGTTCTTC; cdr3_aa: CASSFGSFSYNEQFF
j_call: TRBJ2-1; v_call: TRBV5-6; d_call: NA; clone_size: few; cdr3_nt: TGTGCCTACTCCAGGGGAGGGAATGAGCAGTTCTTC; cdr3_aa: CAYSRGGNEQFF
j_call: TRBJ2-1; v_call: TRBV29-1; d_call: TRBD1; clone_size: NA; cdr3_nt: TGCAGCGTTGTAGGACAGGGGGCGAGCTCCTACAATGGGCAGTTCTTC; cdr3_aa: CSVVGQGASSYNGQFF
j_call: TRBJ2-5; v_call: TRBV9; d_call: NA; clone_size: few; cdr3_nt: TGTGCCAGCAGCCCCCAGAGTCGGGACGAGACCCAGTACTTC; cdr3_aa: CASSPQSRDETQYF
j_call: TRBJ2-1; v_call: TRBV20-1; d_call: NA; clone_size: many; cdr3_nt: TGCAGTGTCTGGGGGTTTGGTTTTTGGAATGAGCAGTTCTTC; cdr3_aa: CSVWGFGFWNEQFF
j_call: TRBJ2-1; v_call: TRBV11-2; d_call: NA; clone_size: few; cdr3_nt: TGTGCCAGCAGCTTAGGTAGGACTCCGATCTACAATGAGCAGTTCTTC; cdr3_aa: CASSLGRTPIYNEQFF
j_call: TRBJ2-6; v_call: TRBV24-1; d_call: NA; clone_size: many; cdr3_nt: TGTGCCACCAGTGATGTGAATTCTGGGGCCAACGTCCTGACTTTC; cdr3_aa: CATSDVNSGANVLTF
j_call: TRBJ2-1; v_call: TRBV20-1; d_call: TRBD2; clone_size: NA; cdr3_nt: TGCAGTGCCCCAACCCTAGCGGGAGGGTTGGGTGAGCAGTTCTTC; cdr3_aa: CSAPTLAGGLGEQFF
j_call: TRBJ1-1; v_call: TRBV27; d_call: NA; clone_size: NA; cdr3_nt: TGTGCCAGCAGGCAACAGGGGAACACTGAAGCTTTCTTT; cdr3_aa: CASRQQGNTEAFF
j_call: TRBJ2-2; v_call: TRBV7-2; d_call: NA; clone_size: many; cdr3_nt: TGTGCCAGCAGCTTAGCAGGGAACCCCGGGGAGCTGTTTTTT; cdr3_aa: CASSLAGNPGELFF
j_call: TRBJ2-1; v_call: TRBV29-1; d_call: NA; clone_size: many; cdr3_nt: TGCAGCGGCCTCAGAACCTCCAATGAGCAGTTCTTC; cdr3_aa: CSGLRTSNEQFF